The 32 T cell receptor beta chains below all came from one sample that was sequenced in a study of T cell responses to AZD1222 COVID-19 vaccine. Measured with immunoSEQ multiplex PCR; TCRdb has only the in-frame clones, and not every one. The profile covers 75,000 to 90,000 clones, with roughly 86% appearing a single time and about 9.5% taken by the ten largest. Sequenced material: peripheral blood, taken on day 0 of AZD1222 vaccination. Receptor source: an adult in good health.

V gene TRBV7-2 combines with J gene TRBJ2-3; D not resolved. V lost 3 bases, J lost 4 bases, and 5 bases lay in between. Germline CDR1 reads SGHTA; CDR2 reads FQGNSA. The CDR3 covers 12 residues. As DNA, the CDR3 is TGTGCCAGCAGCTTTGGTTCAGATACGCAGTATTTT. Its translation: CASSFGSDTQYF.

This chain links TRBV20-1 with TRBJ2-1; no reliable D call. Germline CDR1 is DFQATT and CDR2 is SNEGSKA (reference sequence). The CDR3 length is 12 residues. Trimming cost V 3 bases and J 7 bases, with 10 bases left between them. The CDR3 DNA follows: TGCAGTGCTAGTCGTAGGGTGAATGAGCAGTTCTTC. Residues: CSASRRVNEQFF.

The chain links TRBV7-9 to TRBJ1-2, with a tentative D call TRBD1 (5 bases). The germline gives CDR1 SEHNR, CDR2 FQNEAQ (reference sequence). The V end was cut by 5 bases, the J end by 6 bases, with 13 bases between. The CDR3 loop spans 13 amino acids. CDR3 sequence: CASSSTRGDGYTF. The CDR3 DNA follows: TGTGCCAGCAGCAGCACCCGAGGGGATGGCTACACCTTC.

The chain uses TRBV10-1 and TRBJ2-1; 10 nucleotides match TRBD2. CDR1 and CDR2 (germline): WNHNN, SYGVQD (reference sequence). The CDR3 runs 16 residues. The V gene end was trimmed by 7 bases and the J gene end by 9 bases; junction bases not matched to a gene: 15. This chain's CDR3 is CASNGRVWTSGCEQFF. The CDR3 DNA reads TGCGCCAGCAATGGGAGGGTATGGACTAGCGGTTGTGAGCAGTTCTTC.

The chain combines TRBV19 with TRBJ2-1; 11 bases agree with TRBD2. Trimming cost V 3 bases and J 7 bases; bases outside gene matches: 5. Germline assignment: CDR1 LNHDA and CDR2 SQIVND (reference sequence). The CDR3 is 15 amino acids. CDR3: CASSISGGARNEQFF. The CDR3 DNA follows: TGTGCCAGTAGTATTAGCGGGGGGGCGAGGAATGAGCAGTTCTTC.

This clone was observed a single time. The chain recombines TRBV7-9 with TRBJ2-5; D is uncertain. Germline values: CDR1 SEHNR, CDR2 FQNEAQ (reference sequence). The CDR3 totals 12 residues. Trimming took off 2 bases at V and 7 bases at J, with 8 bases between the two ends. The CDR3 region has the DNA TGTGCCAGCAGCTTAACTGCTGGGACCCAGTACTTC. Protein product: CASSLTAGTQYF.

J is TRBJ1-1 and V is TRBV7-8; D unclear. The CDR3 loop spans 13 amino acids. The germline gives CDR1 SGHVS, CDR2 FQNEAQ. Trimming took off 6 bases at V and 0 bases at J, with 8 bases between the two ends. The CDR3 loop reads CASRITLNTEAFF. CDR3 in DNA: TGTGCCAGCAGGATCACGTTGAACACTGAAGCTTTCTTT.

The chain is built from TRBV5-4 and TRBJ2-7; no definite D call. The germline V gene has CDR1 SGHNT and CDR2 YYREEE (reference sequence). Deletions cut 4 bases from V and 4 bases from J, with 9 bases between. This CDR3 spans 12 amino acids. CDR3 protein: CASSTGIYEQYF. CDR3 nucleotides: TGTGCCAGCAGCACTGGGATATACGAGCAGTACTTC.

The gene calls are TRBV9 and TRBJ2-1, with 8 nucleotides matching TRBD2. The V gene's germline CDR1 is SGDLS and CDR2 YYNGEE. After removal of 4 bases from V and 5 bases from J, the junction contained 17 bases not matched to a gene. The CDR3 has 18 amino acids. The CDR3 reads CASSPRHGAGVSNNEQFF. Written as DNA, the CDR3 is TGTGCCAGCAGCCCACGACACGGAGCGGGAGTGTCTAACAATGAGCAGTTCTTC. The entire variable domain, with the rest obtained from reference TRBV9 and TRBJ2-1, is as follows: DSGVTQTPKHLITATGQRVTLRCSPRSGDLSVYWYQQSLDQGLQFLIQYYNGEERAKGNILERFSAQQFPDLHSELNLSSLELGDSALYFCASSPRHGAGVSNNEQFFGPGTRLTVL.

The chain is built from TRBV19 and TRBJ1-4; no definite D call. V was shortened by 7 bases and J by 0 bases, with 9 bases between the two germline ends. In germline, CDR1 is LNHDA, CDR2 SQIVND (reference sequence). The CDR3 totals 14 residues. In DNA form, the CDR3 reads TGTGCCAGTAATCCTACCACAACTAATGAAAAACTGTTTTTT. Protein sequence: CASNPTTTNEKLFF. The complete variable domain, with remaining parts taken from reference TRBV19 and TRBJ1-4, reads DGGITQSPKYLFRKEGQNVTLSCEQNLNHDAMYWYRQDPGQGLRLIYYSQIVNDFQKGDIAEGYSVSREKKESFPLTVTSAQKNPTAFYLCASNPTTTNEKLFFGSGTQLSVL.

The chain couples TRBV6-2 or TRBV6-3 to TRBJ1-6; perhaps TRBD1 as D (5 bases). V was shortened by 1 base and J by 7 bases, with 11 bases between the two germline ends. The CDR3 has 15 residues. The germline gives CDR1 MNHEY, CDR2 SVGEGT. DNA for the CDR3: TGTGCCAGCAGTTACTTCCGGGACGGCAATTCACCCCTCCACTTT. Translated, it gives CASSYFRDGNSPLHF.

CDR3 sequence reads: CASSEGGAGADEQFF. The DNA for the CDR3 is TGCGCCAGCAGTGAGGGCGGGGCGGGAGCCGATGAGCAGTTCTTC. This chain links TRBV10-2 with TRBJ2-1; the match to TRBD2 covers 7 bases. The CDR3 covers 15 residues. Germline V gives CDR1 WSHSY, CDR2 SAAADI. The trim removed 2 bases at V and 8 bases at J, leaving 9 bases unmatched.

In regard to this clone: The same CDR3 is also encoded by other DNA sequences in this sample. The gene calls are TRBV20-1 and TRBJ1-2; no definite D call. The CDR3 is 12 amino acids. Germline V gene sequence: CDR1 DFQATT, CDR2 SNEGSKA (reference sequence). V dropped 3 bases and J dropped 0 bases, with 5 bases sitting between them. The CDR3 DNA reads TGCAGTGCTAGTAGCCCTAACTATGGCTACACCTTC. It translates to CSASSPNYGYTF.

This chain links TRBV10-3 with TRBJ1-6; 8 positions match TRBD1. The CDR3 extends over 14 amino acids. The V gene's germline CDR1 is ENHRY and CDR2 SYGVKD. The junction had 4 bases not matched to a gene; V was cut back by 6 bases and J by 6 bases. CDR3 protein: CAIRGTGLNSPLHF. The CDR3 DNA reads as TGTGCCATCAGGGGGACAGGCCTTAATTCACCCCTCCACTTT.

The CDR3 nucleotides read TGCGCCAGCAGCTTGGGAGGGGGTGAGCAGTTCTTC. Translated, it gives CASSLGGGEQFF. J is TRBJ2-1 and V is TRBV5-1; D is perhaps TRBD1 (6 bases). V gave up 0 bases and J gave up 9 bases, with 7 bases separating them. The length of the CDR3 is 12 residues. Germline V gives CDR1 SGHRS, CDR2 YFSETQ.

This chain links TRBV2 with TRBJ1-5, with D possibly TRBD1 on 5 matching bases. V was clipped by 5 bases and J by 5 bases, with 13 bases between them. This CDR3 region has 14 residues. Germline V CDR1 and CDR2: SNHLY, FYNNEI. As DNA, the CDR3 is TGTGCCAGCAGTTTCCAGGGAATGGATCAGCCCCAGCATTTT. It is translated as CASSFQGMDQPQHF.

This chain links TRBV18 with TRBJ2-2; a possible D gene is TRBD1 (6 bases). The CDR3 has 15 residues. Germline V lookup: CDR1 KGHSH, CDR2 LQKENI. V was shortened by 3 bases and J by 6 bases, with 14 bases between the two germline ends. The CDR3 here is CASSPFNGQSGELFF. The CDR3 DNA reads TGTGCCAGCTCACCCTTTAACGGACAGTCCGGGGAGCTGTTTTTT.

V is TRBV7-3 and J is TRBJ2-3; D might be TRBD1 (6 bases). This CDR3 contains 17 residues. V lost 4 bases, J lost 2 bases, and 19 bases lay in between. From germline, CDR1 is SGHTA and CDR2 FQGTGA. CDR3: CASSSYGRDTSTDTQYF. CDR3 nucleotide sequence: TGTGCCAGCAGCTCCTACGGCCGGGACACCTCCACAGATACGCAGTATTTT.

The chain couples TRBV27 to TRBJ2-3; either TRBD1 or TRBD2 may fit D (7 bases each). The CDR3 spans 16 residues. Germline CDR1 and CDR2: MNHEY and SMNVEV (reference sequence). V lost 6 bases, J lost 3 bases, and 19 bases lay in between. DNA for the CDR3: TGTGCCAGCAGCCCGAGTTGGGAGGGGGCGACAGATACGCAGTATTTT. Its translation: CASSPSWEGATDTQYF.

J is TRBJ2-1 and V is TRBV28; TRBD2 aligns across 7 bases. V gave up 6 bases and J gave up 0 bases; unmatched junction bases: 2. This CDR3 contains 14 residues. Looked up from germline, CDR1 is MDHEN and CDR2 is SYDVKM. The DNA of the CDR3 is TGTGCCAGCAGACTAGCGAGCTCCTACAATGAGCAGTTCTTC. Protein product: CASRLASSYNEQFF.

A single count supports this clone. The gene calls are TRBV9 and TRBJ1-4, with 9 nucleotides matching TRBD1. CDR3 length: 14 residues. Germline lookup yields CDR1 SGDLS and CDR2 YYNGEE. The V and J ends lost 2 bases and 8 bases, in that order; junction bases with no gene match: 4. CDR3 residues: CASSVGTGNEKLFF. The CDR3 DNA reads as TGTGCCAGCAGCGTGGGGACAGGGAACGAAAAACTGTTTTTT. Together with reference TRBV9 and TRBJ1-4, the CDR3 gives the full variable domain: DSGVTQTPKHLITATGQRVTLRCSPRSGDLSVYWYQQSLDQGLQFLIQYYNGEERAKGNILERFSAQQFPDLHSELNLSSLELGDSALYFCASSVGTGNEKLFFGSGTQLSVL.

This clone appeared a single time. The chain combines TRBV19 with TRBJ2-1; tentative D call: TRBD2 (5 bases). CDR3 length equals 16 residues. Germline values: CDR1 LNHDA, CDR2 SQIVND (reference sequence). Trimming took 3 bases from V and 0 from J, leaving 12 bases between them. This CDR3 is CASSISGTSSYNEQFF. The CDR3 coding sequence is TGTGCCAGTAGTATCAGCGGAACGAGCTCCTACAATGAGCAGTTCTTC.

This rearrangement joins TRBV6-4 to TRBJ2-1, with D hard to call. The CDR3 totals 11 residues. The V gene's germline CDR1 is MRHNA and CDR2 SNTAGT. The V end lost 0 bases, the J end lost 7 bases, and 1 base lay between the germline ends. CDR3 in DNA: TGTGCCAGCAGTGACTCTAATGAGCAGTTCTTC. This gives the protein CASSDSNEQFF.

The chain couples TRBV6-1 to TRBJ2-5, with 7 bases fitting TRBD2. Germline assignment: CDR1 MNHNS and CDR2 SASEGT. After removal of 0 bases from V and 1 base from J, the junction contained 8 bases not matched to a gene. The CDR3 contains 17 residues. CDR3 DNA sequence: TGTGCCAGCAGTGAAGCGCTACTAGCGAACGTCCAAGAGACCCAGTACTTC. It encodes CASSEALLANVQETQYF.

This clone was detected only a few times. The chain couples TRBV6-2 or TRBV6-3 to TRBJ1-1; 8 bases are shared with TRBD1. V lost 7 bases to trimming and J lost 5 bases; unmatched junction nucleotides: 6. This CDR3 spans 13 amino acids. Germline assignment: CDR1 MNHEY and CDR2 SVGEGT. CDR3 nucleotides: TGTGCCAGCATCCCGACAGGGGCAACTGAAGCTTTCTTT. It yields the protein CASIPTGATEAFF.

The V call is TRBV28, the J call TRBJ1-3; D gene uncertain. The length of the CDR3 is 14 residues. Per germline, CDR1 MDHEN and CDR2 SYDVKM. The V end lost 3 bases, the J end lost 2 bases, and 8 bases lay between the germline ends. This chain's CDR3 is CASSLISPGNTIYF. The DNA of the CDR3 is TGTGCCAGCAGTTTGATCAGTCCTGGAAACACCATATATTTT.

This rearrangement joins TRBV7-2 to TRBJ1-1, with no clear D. CDR1 is SGHTA and CDR2 is FQGNSA in the germline V gene. The CDR3 has 14 amino acids. The germline V and J ends were trimmed by 5 bases and 0 bases, with 10 bases remaining between them. CDR3 sequence reads: CASSPSEMNTEAFF. CDR3 in DNA: TGTGCCAGCAGCCCCAGTGAGATGAACACTGAAGCTTTCTTT. Complete variable domain (other parts from reference TRBV7-2 and TRBJ1-1): GAGVSQSPSNKVTEKGKDVELRCDPISGHTALYWYRQSLGQGLEFLIYFQGNSAPDKSGLPSDRFSAERTGGSVSTLTIQRTQQEDSAVYLCASSPSEMNTEAFFGQGTRLTVV.

The genes are TRBV6-4 and TRBJ2-3; the D call may be TRBD1 or TRBD2 (5 bases each). This CDR3 comprises 14 residues. Looked up from germline, CDR1 is MRHNA and CDR2 is SNTAGT. Trimming took off 0 bases at V and 3 bases at J, with 7 bases between the two ends. CDR3 protein: CASSDSWGTDTQYF. The CDR3 nucleotides read TGTGCCAGCAGTGACTCGTGGGGGACAGATACGCAGTATTTT.

The chain is built from TRBV15 and TRBJ1-5; D unclear. Trimming shortened V by 0 bases and J by 7 bases, and 13 bases separated the two germline ends. CDR3 length: 15 amino acids. CDR1 is LNHNV and CDR2 is YYDKDF in the germline V gene (reference sequence). As DNA, the CDR3 is TGTGCCACCAGCAGAGATGGTAACGGGGAGCAGCCCCAGCATTTT. It is translated as CATSRDGNGEQPQHF.

This clone was observed a few times. The chain employs TRBV6-5 and TRBJ1-2, with D possibly being TRBD1 (6 bases). V lost 6 bases, J lost 8 bases, and 13 bases lay in between. From germline, CDR1 is MNHEY and CDR2 SVGAGI. The CDR3 contains 12 residues. As DNA, the CDR3 is TGTGCCAGCAGCGGGGGGCGGGACGGCTACACCTTC. Translation gives CASSGGRDGYTF.

The V and J genes are TRBV9 and TRBJ2-1; 8 bases fit TRBD2. Germline V gene sequence: CDR1 SGDLS, CDR2 YYNGEE. This CDR3 has 15 residues. After removal of 2 bases from V and 7 bases from J, the junction contained 8 bases not matched to a gene. The CDR3 bases are TGTGCCAGCAGCGTCAGCGGGAGTAAGGGAAATGAGCAGTTCTTC. Protein sequence: CASSVSGSKGNEQFF.

The chain links TRBV7-2 to TRBJ2-5; 8 bases fit TRBD2. Losses at the gene ends were 5 bases for V and 2 bases for J; bases not matched to a gene: 7. The CDR3 covers 15 residues. CDR1 and CDR2 (germline): SGHTA, FQGNSA. DNA of the CDR3: TGTGCCAGCAGCCGGGGGACTAGTGGACAAGAGACCCAGTACTTC. It is translated as CASSRGTSGQETQYF.